Listed below are T cell receptor beta chains from one sample, sequenced in a study of cytomegalovirus exposure and HLA in healthy donors. The repertoire was sequenced with immunoSEQ multiplex PCR; TCRdb's copy has only in-frame clones and lacks some. The profile shows around 130,000 clones, approximately 80% of them singletons. Source material: PBMCs. Receptors were obtained from a man aged 18 to 30 in good health and CMV-seropositive. Each CDR3 is given with its conserved first and last residue. The order of the fields is V gene, J gene, CDR3 protein.

>TRBV6-1|TRBJ1-1
CASSRRDIPNTEAFF
>TRBV5-1|TRBJ2-7
CASSRRGGRGTDEQYF
>TRBV19|TRBJ1-3
CASNQGAGGNTIYF
>TRBV28|TRBJ2-1
CASSRQGAYNEQFF
>TRBV7-3|TRBJ2-2
CASSLASGRSGGELFF
>TRBV19|TRBJ2-7
CASSMTSGSGREQYF
>TRBV28|TRBJ1-3
CASSHGGVGNTIYF
>TRBV27|TRBJ1-2
CASSPPGIAYGYTF
>TRBV19|TRBJ1-1
CASSERQGAGTEAFF
>TRBV29-1|TRBJ2-7
CSVEVSDFYEQYF
>TRBV18|TRBJ1-4
CASSRGQKNEKLFF
>TRBV2|TRBJ1-2
CASRTQDGANGYYGYTF
>TRBV6-4|TRBJ1-1
CASSDSGTGTEAFF
>TRBV7-6|TRBJ2-1
CASSSGQGLENEQFF
>TRBV7-2|TRBJ1-4
CASNGRGSTNEKLFF
>TRBV29-1|TRBJ1-2
CSVAGGLYGYTF
>TRBV9|TRBJ2-2
CASTYRDREYTGELFF
>TRBV5-1|TRBJ1-1
CASSPDTRATEAFF
>TRBV9|TRBJ1-2
CASSVANRDYGYTF
>TRBV6-5|TRBJ1-2
CASSYKGQGNGYTF
>TRBV29-1|TRBJ2-6
CSVKFGAGANVLTF
>TRBV7-3|TRBJ2-1
CASSLTGLAGGHEQFF
>TRBV5-4|TRBJ1-2
CASSSPDRGRGYTF
>TRBV19|TRBJ2-3
CASSIIAASTDTQYF
>TRBV7-9|TRBJ1-2
CASSWRDHLLGYTF
>TRBV20-1|TRBJ1-2
CSASFAGGYTF
>TRBV29-1|TRBJ1-1
CSSTANTEAFF
>TRBV29-1|TRBJ2-5
CSVGGGPGTQYF
>TRBV18|TRBJ2-7
CASSPEQGYEQYF
>TRBV5-6|TRBJ1-1
CASSLQGWNTEAFF
>TRBV19|TRBJ2-3
CASSMSSGPVDTQYF
>TRBV19|TRBJ1-3
CACQLGYGKSGNTIYF
>TRBV27|TRBJ2-1
CASSLWDRGHNEQFF
>TRBV7-3|TRBJ2-7
CASSPLGGASLREQYF
>TRBV6-5|TRBJ2-1
CAISRGWGNEQFF
>TRBV5-1|TRBJ1-2
CASSPGTGGDGYTF
>TRBV5-4|TRBJ2-2
CASSFPTSGTGELFF
>TRBV27|TRBJ1-4
CASSLSGQGGKEKLFF
>TRBV29-1|TRBJ1-2
CSAQTGDYGYTF
>TRBV30|TRBJ1-4
CAWGQGATTNEKLFF
>TRBV11-1|TRBJ2-6
CASSLRTFPGANGLTF
>TRBV27|TRBJ1-2
CASSLEGQMGYTF
>TRBV7-9|TRBJ1-3
CASSSVKAQAGNTIYF
>TRBV18|TRBJ1-2
CASSPLGQGVYGYTF
>TRBV5-1|TRBJ2-7
CASSLLESSQGGEQYF